The clone carrying this T cell receptor (beta chain) was detected ten times or more. As yet, its antigen is unknown. The sample comes from a study of human T cells and chemical hapten exposure. Regarding the study as a whole: The study found expanded TCRs formed significantly more large CDR3 similarity clusters than controls.

The CDR3 covers 13 residues. Germline CDR1 reads SGHAT; CDR2 reads FQNNGV. Trimming cost V 4 bases and J 4 bases, with 10 bases left between them. TCRdb re-analysed the RACE reads in MiXCR, keeping a single row per CDR3 protein. The sample shows roughly 89,000 distinct CDR3 sequences, roughly a tenth of them seen only once. The time point denotes: patch test 3, about 24 weeks after DPC sensitization. Regarding treatment: therapeutic diphenylcyclopropenone sensitization with weekly scalp DPC. This clonotype originated in a woman aged 25 to 39 with alopecia areata. Some clones in this sample may be carry-over from other donors' samples. The chain joins TRBV11-2 to TRBJ1-1; unclear D gene. The material sequenced was whole blood, taken in connection with sensitization to the hapten diphenylcyclopropenone (DPC). CDR3 in DNA: TGTGCCAGCAGCTGGGCCTCCACCACTGAAGCTTTCTTT. Protein: CASSWASTTEAFF.